This T cell receptor (beta chain) is from a study of T cells after yellow fever vaccination (dated by TCRdb to between 2018 and 2020). Broadly, across the study: The SMART-Seq v4 Ultra Low Input RNA kit was used to prepare libraries from fractions with low cell numbers. To follow T-cell clones before and after primary and booster YFV17D yellow fever vaccination, bulk TCR alpha and beta repertoires were sequenced over time. Two healthy male donors, one aged 18 to 30 and one aged 30 to 40 years, were included in the cohort. Blood was collected at multiple timepoints before and after primary and secondary immunization, and bulk PBMC replicates and cell subsets were isolated. Points the paper makes about the study in general: Computational filtering was required because FACS-sorted repertoires could contain abundant contaminating clonotypes from the bulk population. A small share of clonotypes was detected in both CD4 and CD8 compartments, with the overlap likely arising from convergent recombination. The study included only two donors, which limits how far the findings can be generalized. Compared with the primary T-cell response, the secondary T-cell response was weaker but faster, peaking on day 5 rather than day 15. Most clones expanded after primary vaccination (around 96% of CD4 and around nine tenths of CD8) were re-detected after the booster, suggesting that broad memory maintenance occurred.

The CDR3 sequence holds 11 residues, the cysteine and phenylalanine included. Just the 33-base CDR3 DNA is kept, in frame starting at base 1. Trimmed from V: 5 bases; trimmed from J: 9 bases; junction bases lacking a gene match: 3. The label giving this sample's treatment or condition can be read as: live attenuated yellow fever vaccine strain. A standard Ficoll-Paque protocol was used to isolate PBMCs from peripheral blood. Dynabeads CD4 and CD8 positive selection kits were used to isolate the CD4 and CD8 T-cell fractions. TriZol was used to extract RNA from bulk PBMCs, CD4 and CD8 fractions, and dextramer-positive and dextramer-negative fractions. This clonotype was picked up a small number of times. Which antigen it targets is not known. The sample holds no much larger clone one base away, and base qualities are not on file. The sequencing machine was an Illumina NovaSeq 6000. TCR cDNA was synthesized by 5'RACE template switching, which introduced a universal primer site and unique molecular identifiers. Priming of cDNA synthesis was performed from both the TCR alpha and TCR beta constant segments. Library amplification used two PCR steps, and the second PCR step added sample barcodes and sequencing adapters. Sequencing of libraries was performed on Illumina HiSeq 2500 (2x100 bp) or NovaSeq (2x150 bp). As for the authors' bioinformatics: Reads were demultiplexed and collapsed into UMI consensus sequences with MIGEC, and V(D)J alignment was performed with MiXCR. Vaccine-responding clonotypes were defined with edgeR using replicate PBMC samples, requiring FDR below 0.01 and a log2 fold change above 5 up to day 15. Each bulk clonotype received a CD4 or CD8 identity based on whether the sequenced CD4 or CD8 repertoire contained that clonotype at higher abundance. TCRdb cleaned the public reads at Q25 with fastp, built clones with MiXCR and kept in-frame beta chains. Under each unique CDR3 protein, matching rows form one entry showing the most common genes and DNA. For this entry, the V and J calls and clone size follow TCRdb and not the study's own pipeline. Across this sample there are about 300,000 distinct CDR3 sequences, with 7.5% to 9.5% seen only once. Over 3% of the sample belongs to the ten largest clones.

The TCR comes from a man between 18 and 29 years old who received the YFV17D yellow fever vaccine. Sequences were derived from CD4+ T cells sorted from PBMCs, sampled 5 days after the yellow fever booster vaccination. The chain couples TRBV12-3 or TRBV12-4 to TRBJ1-1, with TRBD1 identical over 7 junction bases. The CDR3 here reads CASSQGGKAFF. In nucleotide form, the sequence is TGTGCCAGCAGTCAGGGGGGTAAAGCTTTCTTT.